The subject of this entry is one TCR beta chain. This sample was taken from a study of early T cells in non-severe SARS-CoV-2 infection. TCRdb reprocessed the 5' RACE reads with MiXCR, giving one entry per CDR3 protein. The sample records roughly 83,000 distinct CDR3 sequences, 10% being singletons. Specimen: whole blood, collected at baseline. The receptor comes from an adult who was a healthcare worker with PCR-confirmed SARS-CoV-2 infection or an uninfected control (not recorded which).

CDR3 nucleotide sequence: TGTGCCAGCAGTCTTCCGGGGATCTATGGCTACACCTTC. It codes for CASSLPGIYGYTF. The chain combines TRBV2 with TRBJ1-2; no definite D call. Germline V gene data show CDR1 as SNHLY and CDR2 as FYNNEI. The ends were cut back, 5 bases at V and 4 bases at J, with 11 bases in the middle. The length of the CDR3 is 13 residues. The complete variable domain, with remaining parts taken from reference TRBV2 and TRBJ1-2, reads EPEVTQTPSHQVTQMGQEVILRCVPISNHLYFYWYRQILGQKVEFLVSFYNNEISEKSEIFDDQFSVERPDGSNFTLKIRSTKLEDSAMYFCASSLPGIYGYTFGSGTRLTVV.